Below, 3 T cell receptor beta chains from the same sample are listed, as sequenced in a study of blood T cells in healthy people across ages. Alongside a J-beta primer mix, a sample-barcoded 5' primer served in a second PCR lasting roughly 7 to 11 cycles. Using its own MiXCR run on the 5' RACE reads, TCRdb lists one record per CDR3 protein. The table includes about 780,000 distinct CDR3 sequences, around 25% detected once. These data were likewise used in another study, on T cells of mothers and their children.

The specimen sequenced was blood. The receptor source for this set is a boy aged 10-17 years in good health.

This clonotype was detected a few times. The chain is built from TRBV7-9 and TRBJ2-5; 8 nucleotides line up with TRBD2. Germline trimming cut 5 bases from V and 5 bases from J; bases unmatched to any gene: 10. CDR1 is SEHNR and CDR2 is FQNEAQ in the germline V gene (reference sequence). CDR3 length: 15 residues. The CDR3 loop reads CASSAGTRVSETQYF. The CDR3 DNA follows: TGTGCCAGCAGCGCCGGGACTAGGGTGTCGGAGACCCAGTACTTC.

This clonotype has more than one count but fewer than ten. This chain uses TRBV6-6 with TRBJ2-7; TRBD1 aligns across 9 bases. Per germline, CDR1 MNHNY and CDR2 SVGAGI (reference sequence). The CDR3 consists of 16 residues. Trimming at V came to 0 bases and at J to 1 base, leaving 4 bases not matched to a gene. In DNA, the CDR3 is TGTGCCAGCAGTTACTCGAGGGACAGGGTTTCCTACGAGCAGTACTTC. It translates to CASSYSRDRVSYEQYF.

As concerns this clonotype: The junction differs from germline at one of its ends, possibly a read error. The gene calls are TRBV9 and TRBJ2-3, with unresolved D. The length of the CDR3 is 14 residues. Germline lookup yields CDR1 SGDLS and CDR2 YYNGEE. CDR3 protein: CAISVEDLTDTQYF. The CDR3 DNA reads as TGTGCCATCAGCGTAGAAGACCTCACAGATACGCAGTATTTT.